This TCR beta chain was profiled in a study of blood T cell repertoires in COVID-19. Study-level background: Acute and convalescent COVID-19 specimens originated in the United States, Italy and Spain. PBMCs, B-cell-depleted T cells, or T cells provided the cDNA or gDNA that made up the material.

Original processing methods: Nucleated cell number was recorded as an estimate derived from reference gene primer amplification. Repertoires were generated with immunoSEQ multiplex PCR, while TCRdb's copy carries only in-frame clones and drops some. The V and J calls and the clone size are those of that table, but D and trimming were determined from the DNA. The table lists some 490,000 clones, approximately 83% of them singletons. Per germline, CDR1 MNHEY and CDR2 SVGEGT. The CDR3 has 19 amino acids. Trimming cost V 4 bases and J 3 bases; bases outside gene matches: 11. What was sequenced was peripheral blood. The gene calls are TRBV6-2 or TRBV6-3 and TRBJ2-4; 14 bases match TRBD2. The receptor's source is a human donor in a cohort sampled during active COVID-19. In DNA form, the CDR3 reads TGTGCCAGCAGTTCAAGACTAGCGGGAGGGATCGAGGACAAAAACATTCAGTACTTC. It yields the protein CASSSRLAGGIEDKNIQYF.